These 20 T cell receptor beta chains share one sample of origin, sequenced in a study of neurological immune-mediated disorders. TCRdb reprocessed the 5' RACE reads via MiXCR and lists one record per CDR3 protein. The top ten hold 6.5% of the sample, which has some 56,000 distinct CDR3 sequences, about 3.8% seen once. Specimen: PBMCs. These receptors all come from a man aged 55 to 69 with multiple sclerosis.

There are many counts of this clonotype. This rearrangement joins TRBV10-3 to TRBJ1-2, with a possible D match to TRBD1 (5 bases). Germline CDR1 ENHRY, CDR2 SYGVKD. The CDR3 runs to 15 residues. V dropped 5 bases and J dropped 7 bases, with 20 bases sitting between them. The chain's CDR3 is CAISLRPFTGGGYTF. The CDR3 coding sequence is TGTGCCATCAGTTTACGACCGTTTACTGGGGGTGGCTACACCTTC.

This clonotype has ten or more counts. The genes are TRBV20-1 and TRBJ2-1; D gene unclear. This CDR3 region has 13 residues. Germline V gene data show CDR1 as DFQATT and CDR2 as SNEGSKA (reference sequence). V lost 4 bases and J 8 bases, leaving 15 bases between the germline ends. The CDR3 protein is CSAKAVAWDEQFF. The CDR3, as DNA: TGCAGTGCTAAGGCAGTGGCGTGGGATGAGCAGTTCTTC.

This clonotype came up many times. This chain joins TRBV7-2 and TRBJ2-7, with 8 bases lining up with TRBD1. Trimming took 5 bases from V and 2 from J; bases not matched to a gene: 5. CDR1 and CDR2 from the germline V gene are SGHTA and FQGNSA. The CDR3 sequence is 14 residues long. DNA for the CDR3: TGTGCCAGCAGCATTTCGGGACAGGCCTACGAGCAGTACTTC. Amino acid sequence: CASSISGQAYEQYF.

This clonotype was counted many times. CDR3 DNA sequence: TGTGCCAGCAGGCTCGGGACAGGGGGGGTCGATACGCAGTATTTT. It specifies CASRLGTGGVDTQYF. The chain combines TRBV6-6 with TRBJ2-3, with 11 bases that match TRBD1. V was clipped by 6 bases and J by 6 bases; unmatched bases: 8. The CDR3 consists of 15 residues. The V gene's germline CDR1 is MNHNY and CDR2 SVGAGI (reference sequence).

On this clonotype: Its ends do not fully match the called genes, so a read error is possible. The rearrangement links TRBV27 to TRBJ1-6; D call uncertain. The CDR3 sequence is 12 residues long. The germline V gene has CDR1 MNHEY and CDR2 SMNVEV (reference sequence). The CDR3 DNA sequence: TGTGCCAGCAGTTTTGGCAGTTCAACCCTCAACTTT. Its protein product is CASSFGSSTLNF.

Ten or more counts support this clonotype. The V call is TRBV11-3, the J call TRBJ2-2; 7 bases are shared with TRBD1. The length of the CDR3 is 16 residues. The ends lost 3 bases at V and 0 bases at J; junction bases unmatched: 4. The germline gives CDR1 SGHNT, CDR2 YENEEA. In DNA form, the CDR3 reads TGTGCCAGCAGCTTTCGGGACAGCACGAACACCGGGGAGCTGTTTTTT. Its protein is CASSFRDSTNTGELFF.

A word on this clonotype: At one of its ends the junction is not consistent with the germline gene, which may arise from a read error. The genes are TRBV5-1 and TRBJ1-1; a weak D match, TRBD1 (6 bases). This CDR3 region has 17 residues. Germline values: CDR1 SGHRS, CDR2 YFSETQ. This CDR3 reads CASSFKGGPAKNTEAFF. DNA of the CDR3: TGTGCCAGCAGCTTTAAGGGGGGTCCCGCGAAGAACACTGAAGCTTTCTTT.

This clonotype was counted ten times or more. The V and J genes are TRBV9 and TRBJ2-1; D gene ambiguous. Germline CDR1 reads SGDLS; CDR2 reads YYNGEE. Trimming pared 4 bases from V and 4 bases from J, leaving 12 bases between. The CDR3 length is 14 residues. CDR3 DNA sequence: TGTGCCAGCAGCAACATAGGGCCATACAATGAGCAGTTCTTC. Protein: CASSNIGPYNEQFF. Complete variable domain (other parts from reference TRBV9 and TRBJ2-1): DSGVTQTPKHLITATGQRVTLRCSPRSGDLSVYWYQQSLDQGLQFLIQYYNGEERAKGNILERFSAQQFPDLHSELNLSSLELGDSALYFCASSNIGPYNEQFFGPGTRLTVL.

This clonotype has at least ten counts. V and J are TRBV29-1 and TRBJ2-5, with D maybe TRBD1 (6 bases). V shed 7 bases and J shed 5 bases, with 20 bases lying between them. The CDR3 loop spans 14 amino acids. Germline values: CDR1 SQVTM, CDR2 ANQGSEA. The CDR3 reads CSASSTAGGETQYF. The DNA for the CDR3 is TGCAGCGCCTCGTCTACTGCTGGGGGCGAGACCCAGTACTTC.

This clonotype was observed at least ten times. A read error is possible here, since a much larger clone lies one base away. It is likely a read error, because the conserved phenylalanine at the end of the CDR3 is missing. The rearrangement joins TRBV5-1 to TRBJ2-5; D possibly matches TRBD1 or TRBD2 (6 bases each). Trimming cost V 10 bases and J 1 base, with 8 bases left between them. CDR1 is SGHRS and CDR2 is YFSETQ in the germline V gene. This CDR3 contains 11 residues. The CDR3 spells CAGGLQETQYC. The CDR3 DNA reads TGCGCCGGGGGGCTCCAAGAGACCCAGTACTGC.

This clonotype was seen many times. V is TRBV6-1 and J is TRBJ1-4; no reliable D call. The germline gives CDR1 MNHNS, CDR2 SASEGT. Trimming shortened V by 1 base and J by 8 bases, and 14 bases separated the two germline ends. The CDR3 extends over 15 amino acids. The CDR3 reads CASSEGTARGEKLFF. CDR3 nucleotides: TGTGCCAGCAGTGAAGGAACAGCCAGAGGGGAAAAACTGTTTTTT.

The chain carries TRBV20-1 and TRBJ2-3; 9 bases are shared with TRBD2. CDR1 DFQATT and CDR2 SNEGSKA come from the germline V gene (reference sequence). The CDR3 loop spans 14 amino acids. CDR3 region: CRGGGVLITDTQYF. DNA for the CDR3: TGCAGGGGCGGGGGGGTTCTTATCACAGATACGCAGTATTTT.

In this sample, this clonotype turned up many times. The chain is built from TRBV12-3 or TRBV12-4 and TRBJ2-7, with unresolved D. There are 13 residues in the CDR3. V lost 5 bases and J lost 5, with 13 bases in between. CDR3 DNA: TGTGCCAGCAGTCCCCGATCCGTCAACGAGCAGTACTTC. It encodes CASSPRSVNEQYF.

This clonotype has ten or more counts. J is TRBJ1-2 and V is TRBV12-3 or TRBV12-4, with D possibly matching TRBD1 (5 bases). CDR3 size: 15 residues. Trimming cost V 4 bases and J 1 base, with 13 bases left between them. CDR3 nucleotides: TGTGCCAGCAGTTCCGGGGGGATAATTAACTATGGCTACACCTTC. This codes for CASSSGGIINYGYTF.

This clonotype was counted ten times or more. V usage is TRBV7-9 and J usage is TRBJ1-3; no clear D. Trimming left V 1 base short and J 2 bases short, with 12 bases between. CDR3 length: 16 amino acids. Germline V lookup: CDR1 SEHNR, CDR2 FQNEAQ (reference sequence). The CDR3, as DNA: TGTGCCAGCAGCTTAGTGGTAGCAGAGACTGGAAACACCATATATTTT. It encodes CASSLVVAETGNTIYF.

The sample holds many counts of this clonotype. This chain joins TRBV20-1 and TRBJ1-4; weak D call: TRBD1 (5 bases). CDR3 length equals 13 residues. CDR1 is DFQATT and CDR2 is SNEGSKA in the germline V gene (reference sequence). V was shortened by 6 bases and J by 0 bases, with 8 bases between the two germline ends. The DNA of the CDR3 is TGCAGTGCCAAAGGGGCAACTAATGAAAAACTGTTTTTT. The encoded protein is CSAKGATNEKLFF.

This clonotype has only a few counts. V is TRBV14 and J is TRBJ2-3; D remains ambiguous. Germline-derived CDR1 and CDR2 are SGHDN and FVKESK. The V end was cut by 3 bases, the J end by 3 bases, with 4 bases between. This CDR3 is 12 amino acids long. The DNA for the CDR3 is TGTGCCAGCAGCCACGATACAGATACGCAGTATTTT. Translating it yields CASSHDTDTQYF.

This clonotype was seen at least ten times. This rearrangement joins TRBV18 to TRBJ1-2; D may be TRBD1 (5 bases). CDR3 length: 14 amino acids. V dropped 3 bases and J dropped 3 bases, with 11 bases sitting between them. Germline V lookup: CDR1 KGHSH, CDR2 LQKENI. The CDR3 nucleotides read TGTGCCAGCTCACCGAAGACAGCCGACTATGGCTACACCTTC. Its protein product is CASSPKTADYGYTF.

This clonotype appeared many times. This chain links TRBV10-2 with TRBJ2-7; no clear D gene. Germline values: CDR1 WSHSY, CDR2 SAAADI. CDR3 length: 14 residues. Trimming cost V 7 bases and J 5 bases, with 18 bases left between them. CDR3 DNA sequence: TGCGCCAGCAACTCGGCAGATCCTAGGGACGAGCAGTACTTC. This encodes CASNSADPRDEQYF.

This clonotype appeared many times. The V and J genes are TRBV6-6 and TRBJ2-3; D is unresolved. Germline CDR1 MNHNY, CDR2 SVGAGI (reference sequence). CDR3 length equals 14 residues. V shed 4 bases and J shed 11 bases, with 19 bases lying between them. The CDR3 is CASSSPLDLTKQYF. The CDR3 DNA follows: TGTGCCAGCAGTTCCCCCTTAGACCTAACGAAGCAGTATTTT.